One and the same sample provided the 9 T cell receptor beta chains below, sequenced in a study of radiotherapy plus CTLA-4 blockade in lung cancer. Profiled with immunoSEQ multiplex PCR; TCRdb holds only in-frame clones, not every one. The sample holds tens of thousands of clones; about three quarters are singletons and the top ten take 2.4%. The sequences come from peripheral blood, collected from a patient treated with radiotherapy plus ipilimumab. These receptors all stem from a human donor with non-small cell lung cancer whose response to radiotherapy plus ipilimumab could not be evaluated.

The chain couples TRBV4-1 to TRBJ2-7; TRBD1 matches at 7 bases. Losses at the gene ends were 3 bases for V and 3 bases for J; bases not matched to a gene: 8. Per germline, CDR1 MGHRA and CDR2 YSYEKL. The CDR3 is 15 amino acids. The CDR3 coding sequence is TGCGCCAGCAGCCAGTTCACTTCAGGGGGCTACGAGCAGTACTTC. It is translated as CASSQFTSGGYEQYF.

The chain is built from TRBV19 and TRBJ1-1; the D gene is possibly TRBD1 (6 bases). The CDR3 covers 16 residues. Germline loops: CDR1 LNHDA, CDR2 SQIVND (reference sequence). V was pared by 5 bases and J by 2 bases, with 18 bases between. This CDR3 is CASSAHRARGNTEAFF. CDR3 in DNA: TGTGCCAGTAGTGCCCATAGGGCCAGGGGAAACACTGAAGCTTTCTTT.

The V gene is TRBV9, the J gene TRBJ2-1; 9 positions match TRBD2. The CDR3 consists of 17 residues. The ends lost 3 bases at V and 8 bases at J; junction bases unmatched: 15. Germline V gene sequence: CDR1 SGDLS, CDR2 YYNGEE. Written as DNA, the CDR3 is TGTGCCAGCAGCGCGGGGGGTGGGTCTAGCGGGATGGATGAGCAGTTCTTC. It yields the protein CASSAGGGSSGMDEQFF.

For the CDR3, the DNA is TGTGCCAGCAGCTCACGAGGGGGTGGGCAGGGGGTAATGTACACCGGGGAGCTGTTTTTT. Amino acid sequence: CASSSRGGGQGVMYTGELFF. J is TRBJ2-2 and V is TRBV7-3; 7 bases align to TRBD1. V trimming: 4 bases; J trimming: 3 bases; junction bases outside the gene matches: 20. This CDR3 has 20 amino acids. Per germline, CDR1 SGHTA and CDR2 FQGTGA.

This rearrangement joins TRBV7-9 to TRBJ2-2; 8 positions agree with TRBD1. Germline V gene data show CDR1 as SEHNR and CDR2 as FQNEAQ (reference sequence). This CDR3 has 16 amino acids. After removal of 1 base from V and 7 bases from J, the junction contained 8 bases not matched to a gene. CDR3 in amino acids: CASSLGQGLLVGELFF. The DNA of the CDR3 is TGTGCCAGCAGCTTAGGACAGGGGCTTCTGGTCGGGGAGCTGTTTTTT.

V gene TRBV5-1 combines with J gene TRBJ2-1; a possible D gene is TRBD2 (5 bases). Trimming left V 1 base short and J 5 bases short, with 13 bases between. Germline V gene sequence: CDR1 SGHRS, CDR2 YFSETQ. This CDR3 comprises 15 residues. This CDR3 reads CASSLFQRANNEQFF. CDR3 DNA sequence: TGCGCCAGCAGCTTGTTCCAGAGGGCGAACAATGAGCAGTTCTTC.

The chain combines TRBV18 with TRBJ2-7, with TRBD1 identical over 11 bases. Germline V gene sequence: CDR1 KGHSH, CDR2 LQKENI. V dropped 3 bases and J dropped 3; count of bases not matched to a gene: 4. This CDR3 is 15 amino acids long. This CDR3 is CASSPGQGAIYEQYF. CDR3 DNA sequence: TGTGCCAGCTCACCCGGACAGGGGGCGATCTACGAGCAGTACTTC.

CDR3 in amino acids: CASSYTDTQYF. DNA of the CDR3: TGTGCCAGCAGTTATACAGATACGCAGTATTTT. V gene TRBV7-2 combines with J gene TRBJ2-3; D is undetermined. CDR3 length equals 11 residues. Trimming removed 6 bases at V and 3 bases at J, with 4 bases between. Per germline, CDR1 SGHTA and CDR2 FQGNSA.

The chain links TRBV14 to TRBJ1-4, with 9 positions matching TRBD1. CDR3 length: 17 residues. The ends lost 0 bases at V and 8 bases at J; junction bases unmatched: 10. The V gene's germline CDR1 is SGHDN and CDR2 FVKESK. The CDR3 sequence is CASSQDRFGTGSEKLFF. The CDR3 DNA is TGTGCCAGCAGCCAAGATCGTTTTGGGACAGGGAGCGAAAAACTGTTTTTT.